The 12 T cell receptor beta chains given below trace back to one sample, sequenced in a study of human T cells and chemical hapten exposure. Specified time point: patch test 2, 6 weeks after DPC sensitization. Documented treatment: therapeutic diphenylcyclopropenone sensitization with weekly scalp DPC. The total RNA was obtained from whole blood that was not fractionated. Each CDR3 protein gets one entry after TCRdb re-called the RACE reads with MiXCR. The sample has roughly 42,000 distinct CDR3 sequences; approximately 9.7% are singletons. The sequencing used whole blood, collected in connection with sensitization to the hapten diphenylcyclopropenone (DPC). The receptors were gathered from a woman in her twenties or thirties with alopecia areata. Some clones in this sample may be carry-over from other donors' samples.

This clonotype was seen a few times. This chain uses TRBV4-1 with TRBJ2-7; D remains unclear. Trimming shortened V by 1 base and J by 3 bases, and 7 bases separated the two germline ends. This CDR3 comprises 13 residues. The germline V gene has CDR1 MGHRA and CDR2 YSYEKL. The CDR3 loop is CASSQGSSYEQYF. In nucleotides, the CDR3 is TGCGCCAGCAGCCAAGGATCGAGCTACGAGCAGTACTTC.

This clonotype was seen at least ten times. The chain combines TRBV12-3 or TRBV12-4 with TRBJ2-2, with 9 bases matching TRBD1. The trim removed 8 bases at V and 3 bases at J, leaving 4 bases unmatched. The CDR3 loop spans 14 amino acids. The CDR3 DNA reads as TGTGCCAGCGACGGACAGGGGCACACCGGGGAGCTGTTTTTT. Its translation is CASDGQGHTGELFF.

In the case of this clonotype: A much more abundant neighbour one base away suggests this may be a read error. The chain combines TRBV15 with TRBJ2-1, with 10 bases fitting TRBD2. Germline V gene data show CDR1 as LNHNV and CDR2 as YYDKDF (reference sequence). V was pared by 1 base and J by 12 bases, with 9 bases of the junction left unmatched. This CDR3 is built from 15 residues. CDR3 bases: TGTGCCACCAGCAGAGTAGCGGGGGGTTCTGATGGGCAGTTCTTC. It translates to CATSRVAGGSDGQFF.

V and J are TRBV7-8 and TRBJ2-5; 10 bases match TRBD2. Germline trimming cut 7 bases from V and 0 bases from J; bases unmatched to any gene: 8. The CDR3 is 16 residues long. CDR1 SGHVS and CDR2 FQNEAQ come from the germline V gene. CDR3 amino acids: CASTPTSGAYQETQYF. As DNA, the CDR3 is TGTGCCAGCACCCCAACTAGCGGGGCGTACCAAGAGACCCAGTACTTC.

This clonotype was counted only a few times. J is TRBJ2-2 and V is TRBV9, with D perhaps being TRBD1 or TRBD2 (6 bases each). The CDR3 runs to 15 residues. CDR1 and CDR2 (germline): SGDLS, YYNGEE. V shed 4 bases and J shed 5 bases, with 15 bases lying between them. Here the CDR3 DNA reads TGTGCCAGCAGCAGAGGAAGGGGGGAGACCGGGGAGCTGTTTTTT. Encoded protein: CASSRGRGETGELFF. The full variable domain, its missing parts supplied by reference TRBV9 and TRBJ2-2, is DSGVTQTPKHLITATGQRVTLRCSPRSGDLSVYWYQQSLDQGLQFLIQYYNGEERAKGNILERFSAQQFPDLHSELNLSSLELGDSALYFCASSRGRGETGELFFGEGSRLTVL.

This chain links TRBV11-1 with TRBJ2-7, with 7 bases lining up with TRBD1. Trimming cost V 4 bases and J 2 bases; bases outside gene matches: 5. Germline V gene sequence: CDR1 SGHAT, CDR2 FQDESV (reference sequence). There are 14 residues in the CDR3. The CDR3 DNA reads TGTGCCAGCAGCTATCCGGGACAGCCCTACGAGCAGTACTTC. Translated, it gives CASSYPGQPYEQYF.

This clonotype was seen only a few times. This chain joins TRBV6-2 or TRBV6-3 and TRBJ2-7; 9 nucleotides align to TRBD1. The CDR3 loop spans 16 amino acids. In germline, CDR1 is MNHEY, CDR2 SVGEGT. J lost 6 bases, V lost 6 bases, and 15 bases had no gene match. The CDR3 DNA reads TGTGCCAGCAGAGCCGGGACAGGGACAGTCCGCCGCGAGCAGTACTTC. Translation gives CASRAGTGTVRREQYF.

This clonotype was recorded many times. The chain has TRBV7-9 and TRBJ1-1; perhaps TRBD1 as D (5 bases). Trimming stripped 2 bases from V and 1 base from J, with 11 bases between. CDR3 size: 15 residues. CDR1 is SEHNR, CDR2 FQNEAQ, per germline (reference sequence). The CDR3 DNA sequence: TGTGCCAGCAGCTTAATGGGGACGGCGAACACTGAAGCTTTCTTT. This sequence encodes CASSLMGTANTEAFF.

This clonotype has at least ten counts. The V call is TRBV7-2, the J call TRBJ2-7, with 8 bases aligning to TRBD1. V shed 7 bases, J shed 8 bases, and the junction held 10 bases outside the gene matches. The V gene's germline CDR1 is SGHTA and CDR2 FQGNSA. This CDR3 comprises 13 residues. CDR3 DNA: TGTGCCAGCAACAATGACAGGGGCACCAAGCAGTACTTC. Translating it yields CASNNDRGTKQYF.

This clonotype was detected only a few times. The CDR3 region is CASSRTGISSGANVLTF. The CDR3 nucleotides read TGTGCCAGCAGTCGGACAGGGATCAGCTCTGGGGCCAACGTCCTGACTTTC. The chain uses TRBV6-5 and TRBJ2-6; the match to TRBD1 covers 8 bases. Per the germline V gene, CDR1 is MNHEY and CDR2 is SVGAGI. Trimming removed 5 bases from V and 0 bases from J; junction bases left unmatched: 6. The length of the CDR3 is 17 residues.

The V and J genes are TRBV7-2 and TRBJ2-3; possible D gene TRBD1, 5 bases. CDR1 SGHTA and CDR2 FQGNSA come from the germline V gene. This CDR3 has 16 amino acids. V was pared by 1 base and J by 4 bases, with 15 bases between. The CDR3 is CASSLGVPKGADTQYF. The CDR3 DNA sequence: TGTGCCAGCAGCTTAGGGGTACCAAAAGGGGCAGATACGCAGTATTTT. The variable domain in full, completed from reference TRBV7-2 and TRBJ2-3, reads GAGVSQSPSNKVTEKGKDVELRCDPISGHTALYWYRQSLGQGLEFLIYFQGNSAPDKSGLPSDRFSAERTGGSVSTLTIQRTQQEDSAVYLCASSLGVPKGADTQYFGPGTRLTVL.

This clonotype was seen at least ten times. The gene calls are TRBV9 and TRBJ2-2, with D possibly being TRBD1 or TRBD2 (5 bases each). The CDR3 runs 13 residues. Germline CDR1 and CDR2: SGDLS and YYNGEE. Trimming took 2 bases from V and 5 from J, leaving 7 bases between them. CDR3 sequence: CASSVEGTGELFF. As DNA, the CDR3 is TGTGCCAGCAGCGTCGAGGGGACCGGGGAGCTGTTTTTT.